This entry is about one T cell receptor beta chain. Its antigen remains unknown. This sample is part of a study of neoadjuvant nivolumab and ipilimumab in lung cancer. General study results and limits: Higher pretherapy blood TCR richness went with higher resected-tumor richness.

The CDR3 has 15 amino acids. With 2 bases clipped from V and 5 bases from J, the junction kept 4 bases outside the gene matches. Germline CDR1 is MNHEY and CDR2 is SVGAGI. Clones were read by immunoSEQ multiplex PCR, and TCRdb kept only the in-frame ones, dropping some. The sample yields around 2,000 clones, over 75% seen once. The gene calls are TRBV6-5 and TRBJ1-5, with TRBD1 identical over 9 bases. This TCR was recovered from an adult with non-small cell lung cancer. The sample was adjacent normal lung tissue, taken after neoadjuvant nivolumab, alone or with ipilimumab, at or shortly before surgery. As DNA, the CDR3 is TGTGCCAGCAGTTACACGACAGGGGGAGATCAGCCCCAGCATTTT. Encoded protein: CASSYTTGGDQPQHF.